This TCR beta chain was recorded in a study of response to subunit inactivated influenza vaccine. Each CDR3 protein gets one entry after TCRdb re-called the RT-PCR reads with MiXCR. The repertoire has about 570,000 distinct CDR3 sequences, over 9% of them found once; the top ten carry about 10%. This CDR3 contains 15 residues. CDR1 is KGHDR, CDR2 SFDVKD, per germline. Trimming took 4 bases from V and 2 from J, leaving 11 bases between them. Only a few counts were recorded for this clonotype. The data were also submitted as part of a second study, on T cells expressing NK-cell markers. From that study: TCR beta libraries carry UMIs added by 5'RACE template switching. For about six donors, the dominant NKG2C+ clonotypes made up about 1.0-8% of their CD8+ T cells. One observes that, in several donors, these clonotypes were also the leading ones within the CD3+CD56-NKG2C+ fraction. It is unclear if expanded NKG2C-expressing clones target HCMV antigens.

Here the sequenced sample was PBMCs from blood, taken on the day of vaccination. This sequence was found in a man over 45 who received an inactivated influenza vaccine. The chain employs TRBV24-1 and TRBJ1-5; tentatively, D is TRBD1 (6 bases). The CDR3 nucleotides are TGTGCCACCAGTGAACAGGGTGAGGGCAATCAGCCCCAGCATTTT. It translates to CATSEQGEGNQPQHF.